These 14 T cell receptor beta chains originate from one sample sequenced in a study of PD-1 blockade in classical Hodgkin lymphoma. Each patient's relapse followed autologous stem cell transplantation, and brentuximab vedotin exposure varied. Assay: immunoSEQ multiplex PCR; the TCRdb copy retains only in-frame clones and omits some. The data show approximately 32,000 clones, roughly four fifths seen once. Sequenced here: peripheral blood mononuclear cells (PBMCs), sampled at baseline. Receptors originate from a human donor with classical Hodgkin lymphoma.

This clone turned up a few times. The J gene is TRBJ1-4, the V gene TRBV2; TRBD1 aligns across 7 bases. The CDR3 has 14 residues. V gave up 4 bases and J gave up 9 bases; unmatched junction bases: 8. Germline loops: CDR1 SNHLY, CDR2 FYNNEI. CDR3 residues: CASSGRDRAQKLFF. The CDR3 region has the DNA TGTGCCAGCAGTGGCCGAGACAGGGCCCAAAAACTGTTTTTT.

This chain uses TRBV4-3 with TRBJ2-2; possibly TRBD2 for D (5 bases). Trimming removed 0 bases at V and 4 bases at J, with 15 bases between. The CDR3 is 17 residues long. Germline-derived CDR1 and CDR2 are LGHNA and YSLEER. CDR3 bases: TGCGCCAGCAGCCAAGATTTGGGAGTTTCTTTCACCGGGGAGCTGTTTTTT. Its protein is CASSQDLGVSFTGELFF.

In DNA form, the CDR3 reads TGTGCCAGCAGCCGACAGGGGAATCAGCCCCAGCATTTT. Protein: CASSRQGNQPQHF. The rearrangement uses TRBV7-2 and TRBJ1-5; 8 bases line up with TRBD1. Germline V gene lookup returns CDR1 SGHTA and CDR2 FQGNSA. This CDR3 region has 13 residues. The V and J ends lost 5 bases and 4 bases, in that order; junction bases with no gene match: 1.

The chain joins TRBV7-9 to TRBJ2-3, with no clear D. The V end was cut by 5 bases, the J end by 4 bases, with 10 bases between. The CDR3 is made up of 13 amino acids. Per the germline V gene, CDR1 is SEHNR and CDR2 is FQNEAQ (reference sequence). In DNA form, the CDR3 reads TGTGCCAGCAGCCCCAATGCGCCAGATACGCAGTATTTT. Translation: CASSPNAPDTQYF.

The chain joins TRBV6-5 to TRBJ2-7; no definite D call. The CDR3 sequence is 14 residues long. CDR1 and CDR2 (germline): MNHEY, SVGAGI. V was cut by 0 bases and J by 4 bases, with 10 bases left in between. CDR3 residues: CASSYSFQSYEQYF. CDR3 DNA: TGTGCCAGCAGTTACTCGTTCCAGAGTTACGAGCAGTACTTC.

The chain carries TRBV6-5 and TRBJ2-7, with TRBD1 matching over 7 bases. Unmatched junction bases numbered 7, after V lost 5 bases and J lost 0 bases. The CDR3 consists of 15 residues. Germline values: CDR1 MNHEY, CDR2 SVGAGI. The CDR3 region is CASSVGQSSSYEQYF. The CDR3, as DNA: TGTGCCAGCAGTGTGGGACAGTCGAGCTCCTACGAGCAGTACTTC.

V usage is TRBV27 and J usage is TRBJ1-6, with D uncertain. The germline V gene encodes CDR1 MNHEY and CDR2 SMNVEV (reference sequence). CDR3 length: 20 residues. V was cut by 5 bases and J by 0 bases, with 23 bases left in between. The CDR3 region has the DNA TGTGCCAGCAGTCCCGCTAGGGCGGCGTATGAGGGCTCCTATAATTCACCCCTCCACTTT. Protein sequence: CASSPARAAYEGSYNSPLHF.

The chain recombines TRBV7-9 with TRBJ1-1; TRBD1 aligns across 7 bases. Per germline, CDR1 SEHNR and CDR2 FQNEAQ (reference sequence). This CDR3 spans 15 amino acids. J lost 1 base, V lost 1 base, and 3 bases had no gene match. CDR3 sequence reads: CASSLVAGGNTEAFF. The CDR3 nucleotides read TGTGCCAGCAGCTTAGTGGCAGGGGGGAACACTGAAGCTTTCTTT.

This clone was seen only once. The V call is TRBV13, the J call TRBJ1-6, with a possible D match to TRBD1 (5 bases). Trimming removed 0 bases at V and 14 bases at J, with 11 bases between. The CDR3 contains 13 residues. Germline V gene lookup returns CDR1 PRHDT and CDR2 FYEKMQ (reference sequence). Written as DNA, the CDR3 is TGTGCCAGCAGCTTAGGGCGGGGGAACACCCTCCACTTT. Amino acids: CASSLGRGNTLHF.

This clone was counted a single time. This chain links TRBV11-3 with TRBJ2-5, with a tentative D call TRBD2 (6 bases). CDR1 SGHNT and CDR2 YENEEA come from the germline V gene. V was cut by 5 bases and J by 4 bases, with 8 bases left in between. The CDR3 has 12 residues. As DNA, the CDR3 is TGTGCCAGCAGCGGGCGGGGAGAGACCCAGTACTTC. Protein sequence: CASSGRGETQYF.

This chain links TRBV6-6 with TRBJ2-7; 8 bases line up with TRBD1. V lost 0 bases, J lost 6 bases, and 4 bases stayed unmatched. In germline, CDR1 is MNHNY, CDR2 SVGAGI (reference sequence). This CDR3 comprises 14 residues. CDR3 residues: CASSYSGDRSEQYF. CDR3 nucleotides: TGTGCCAGCAGTTACTCGGGGGACAGGAGCGAGCAGTACTTC.

This clone was found a few times. The chain combines TRBV4-3 with TRBJ2-7, with D unclear. CDR3 length: 14 amino acids. V lost 3 bases and J 5 bases, leaving 14 bases between the germline ends. Germline CDR1 is LGHNA and CDR2 is YSLEER. CDR3 region: CASSQDPSLNEQYF. The CDR3 region has the DNA TGCGCCAGCAGCCAGGACCCAAGTCTCAACGAGCAGTACTTC.

The V call is TRBV7-9, the J call TRBJ2-5, with TRBD2 as a possible D gene (5 bases). The germline gives CDR1 SEHNR, CDR2 FQNEAQ (reference sequence). Trimming removed 3 bases from V and 11 bases from J, with 10 bases in between. CDR3 length: 11 amino acids. CDR3 nucleotides: TGTGCCAGCAGCTTGAGGACTGAGCAGTACTTC. It codes for CASSLRTEQYF.

This clone was observed a few times. The chain links TRBV29-1 to TRBJ1-1; tentatively, D is TRBD1 (5 bases). V gave up 6 bases and J gave up 5 bases, with 10 bases separating them. Germline assignment: CDR1 SQVTM and CDR2 ANQGSEA. The CDR3 is made up of 11 amino acids. CDR3 bases: TGCAGCGTCGGGGGTGGAACTGAAGCTTTCTTT. It specifies CSVGGGTEAFF.